Each of the 28 T cell receptor beta chains below was sequenced from the same sample in a study of blood T cell repertoires in COVID-19. TCRdb's copy holds only in-frame clones and misses some; the assay was immunoSEQ multiplex PCR. The repertoire has roughly 350,000 clones, around 87% of them found once; the top ten carry under 5%. The sequenced sample was peripheral blood. The receptors shown here come from a woman between 50 and 59 years old with active or convalescent COVID-19.

This clone appeared a single time. The rearrangement links TRBV18 to TRBJ2-6, with D tentatively TRBD1 (6 bases). From germline, CDR1 is KGHSH and CDR2 LQKENI. The CDR3 runs to 16 residues. Trimming took off 5 bases at V and 0 bases at J, with 11 bases between the two ends. This CDR3 reads CASSGGPISGANVLTF. CDR3 coding DNA: TGTGCCAGCTCAGGGGGCCCCATCTCTGGGGCCAACGTCCTGACTTTC.

Notes on this clone: This same CDR3 is encoded by further DNA sequences in the sample. V and J are TRBV30 and TRBJ1-4, with TRBD1 matching over 8 bases. CDR3 length equals 14 residues. V gave up 0 bases and J gave up 7 bases; unmatched junction bases: 4. Germline loops: CDR1 GTSNPN, CDR2 SVGIG (reference sequence). The CDR3 DNA reads TGTGCCTGGAGTGTTCAGGGGGCTCGTGAAAAACTGTTTTTT. This codes for CAWSVQGAREKLFF.

The chain carries TRBV10-3 and TRBJ1-1; 9 bases match TRBD1. This CDR3 is built from 16 residues. Per the germline V gene, CDR1 is ENHRY and CDR2 is SYGVKD. V shed 10 bases and J 0 bases; nucleotides not matched to a gene: 12. CDR3 sequence: CASSRDREGVNTEAFF. CDR3 bases: TGTGCCAGTAGCCGGGACAGGGAGGGGGTGAACACTGAAGCTTTCTTT.

This clone has only a few counts. The chain is built from TRBV25-1 and TRBJ1-2; 11 nucleotides agree with TRBD1. CDR1 MGHDK and CDR2 SYGVNS come from the germline V gene. CDR3 length: 16 residues. V trimming: 2 bases; J trimming: 4 bases; junction bases outside the gene matches: 6. The CDR3 region has the DNA TGTGCCAGCAGTGAACCCCGGACAGGGGGCGCCTATGGCTACACCTTC. Translated, it gives CASSEPRTGGAYGYTF.

This chain links TRBV4-2 with TRBJ2-1; D not certain. The CDR3 totals 14 residues. Germline CDR1 and CDR2: LGHNA and YNFKEQ. Trimming shortened V by 0 bases and J by 3 bases, and 6 bases separated the two germline ends. The CDR3 region has the DNA TGTGCCAGCAGCCAAGATACCGGCTACAATGAGCAGTTCTTC. It specifies CASSQDTGYNEQFF.

The CDR3 reads CASSTGQGAGELFF. In DNA, the CDR3 is TGTGCCAGCAGTACCGGACAGGGGGCCGGGGAGCTGTTTTTT. J is TRBJ2-2 and V is TRBV6-6, with 10 nucleotides matching TRBD1. The CDR3 has 14 residues. Germline V lookup: CDR1 MNHNY, CDR2 SVGAGI (reference sequence). The V gene end was trimmed by 5 bases and the J gene end by 6 bases; junction bases not matched to a gene: 3.

The rearrangement joins TRBV20-1 to TRBJ1-1; D perhaps matches TRBD1 (5 bases). CDR3 length equals 10 residues. Germline loops: CDR1 DFQATT, CDR2 SNEGSKA (reference sequence). V lost 4 bases, J lost 6 bases, and 6 bases lay in between. The CDR3 here is CSAIRAEAFF. The CDR3 DNA reads TGCAGTGCTATCAGGGCTGAAGCTTTCTTT.

The chain couples TRBV12-5 to TRBJ1-5, with 8 bases that match TRBD1. The trim removed 7 bases at V and 0 bases at J, leaving 8 bases unmatched. Per germline, CDR1 LGHNT and CDR2 FRNRAP. This CDR3 spans 16 amino acids. CDR3 coding DNA: TGTGCTAGTGTCTCGGACAGGGCGGTTAGCAATCAGCCCCAGCATTTT. It specifies CASVSDRAVSNQPQHF.

The rearrangement uses TRBV4-1 and TRBJ1-6, with D possibly being TRBD1 (5 bases). Germline V gene lookup returns CDR1 MGHRA and CDR2 YSYEKL. The V end was cut by 1 base, the J end by 2 bases, with 12 bases between. The CDR3 has 17 amino acids. In nucleotides, the CDR3 is TGCGCCAGCAGCCAAGTCACAGGCCAGCCCTATAATTCACCCCTCCACTTT. This translates into CASSQVTGQPYNSPLHF.

This sequence joins TRBV6-5 and TRBJ1-4, with 11 bases lining up with TRBD1. Germline V lookup: CDR1 MNHEY, CDR2 SVGAGI. This CDR3 region has 15 residues. V lost 2 bases, J lost 12 bases, and 8 bases stayed unmatched. The CDR3: CASSYGQGALGELFF. The CDR3, as DNA: TGTGCCAGCAGTTACGGACAGGGGGCGCTCGGGGAACTGTTTTTT.

The chain has TRBV11-2 and TRBJ2-7; the match to TRBD2 covers 7 bases. V dropped 1 base and J dropped 5; count of bases not matched to a gene: 5. The CDR3 spans 14 residues. The V gene's germline CDR1 is SGHAT and CDR2 FQNNGV. The DNA for the CDR3 is TGTGCCAGCAGCTTAGGACGGGGAGGGGACGAGCAGTACTTC. Translating it yields CASSLGRGGDEQYF.

This chain joins TRBV2 and TRBJ1-5; D is perhaps TRBD1 (5 bases). Germline CDR1 and CDR2: SNHLY and FYNNEI. Trimming shortened V by 3 bases and J by 7 bases, and 16 bases separated the two germline ends. The CDR3 has 15 amino acids. CDR3 in DNA: TGTGCCAGCAGTGATCAGGGAGGGGTGGGCCAGCCCCAGCATTTT. Its translation is CASSDQGGVGQPQHF.

The chain recombines TRBV28 with TRBJ1-1, with D possibly TRBD1 on 5 matching bases. Trimming removed 10 bases at V and 4 bases at J, with 19 bases between. The CDR3 runs 14 residues. The V gene's germline CDR1 is MDHEN and CDR2 SYDVKM. The CDR3 loop reads CATRALQGATEAFF. CDR3 DNA: TGTGCCACTCGCGCCCTCCAGGGCGCCACTGAAGCTTTCTTT.

The CDR3 spells CASSPQGLNTEAFF. Written as DNA, the CDR3 is TGCGCCAGCAGCCCGCAGGGGCTCAACACTGAAGCTTTCTTT. The chain links TRBV5-1 to TRBJ1-1; possibly TRBD1 for D (6 bases). From germline, CDR1 is SGHRS and CDR2 YFSETQ. CDR3 length equals 14 residues. V lost 4 bases and J 2 bases, leaving 12 bases between the germline ends.

The CDR3 here is CASSLAGMSYEQYF. The CDR3 DNA sequence: TGTGCCAGCAGCCTAGCAGGGATGAGTTACGAGCAGTACTTC. The chain joins TRBV11-2 to TRBJ2-7; D possibly uses TRBD1 or TRBD2 (5 bases each). This CDR3 spans 14 amino acids. Germline CDR1 reads SGHAT; CDR2 reads FQNNGV. V was pared by 5 bases and J by 4 bases, with 15 bases between. Supplemented by reference TRBV11-2 and TRBJ2-7, the full variable domain reads EAGVAQSPRYKIIEKRQSVAFWCNPISGHATLYWYQQILGQGPKLLIQFQNNGVVDDSQLPKDRFSAERLKGVDSTLKIQPAKLEDSAVYLCASSLAGMSYEQYFGPGTRLTVT.

This chain joins TRBV7-2 and TRBJ2-7; D might be TRBD2 (6 bases). The CDR3 spans 13 residues. V lost 5 bases, J lost 4 bases, and 12 bases lay in between. Germline values: CDR1 SGHTA, CDR2 FQGNSA. CDR3 in DNA: TGTGCCAGCAGCGTACTAGCTCCGTACGAGCAGTACTTC. Its protein product is CASSVLAPYEQYF.

The CDR3 loop reads CASRKSGGLGPQHF. CDR3 DNA sequence: TGTGCCAGCAGAAAAAGCGGGGGGCTGGGGCCCCAGCATTTT. The chain couples TRBV28 to TRBJ1-5; TRBD1 might be the D (6 bases). This CDR3 contains 14 residues. From germline, CDR1 is MDHEN and CDR2 SYDVKM. Between the trimmed V and J ends, which lost 6 bases and 9 bases, there was a span of 18 bases.

This clone was recorded once. The chain links TRBV12-5 to TRBJ1-1; the D gene is possibly TRBD1 (6 bases). The CDR3 length is 13 residues. With 3 bases removed from V and 4 bases from J, the gap between germline ends came to 9 bases. Looked up from germline, CDR1 is LGHNT and CDR2 is FRNRAP. Written as DNA, the CDR3 is TGTGCTAGTGGTTTAGGGGGGGGCACTGAAGCTTTCTTT. Encoded protein: CASGLGGGTEAFF.

The V gene is TRBV28, the J gene TRBJ1-4; 7 bases fit TRBD1. V shed 5 bases, J shed 7 bases, and the junction held 10 bases outside the gene matches. The germline CDR1 and CDR2 sequences are MDHEN and SYDVKM. This CDR3 contains 15 residues. The CDR3: CASSAELTGREKLFF. The DNA of the CDR3 is TGTGCCAGCAGTGCCGAACTGACAGGGCGTGAAAAACTGTTTTTT.

The chain couples TRBV27 to TRBJ1-1; D remains unclear. Trimming pared 0 bases from V and 3 bases from J, leaving 5 bases between. The germline V gene has CDR1 MNHEY and CDR2 SMNVEV (reference sequence). CDR3 length equals 13 residues. The CDR3 protein is CASSLSGDTEAFF. The CDR3 DNA follows: TGTGCCAGCAGTTTATCGGGCGACACTGAAGCTTTCTTT.

The V gene is TRBV18, the J gene TRBJ1-1; TRBD1 aligns across 8 bases. V dropped 2 bases and J dropped 7; count of bases not matched to a gene: 9. This CDR3 region has 15 residues. CDR1 and CDR2 from the germline V gene are KGHSH and LQKENI. CDR3 DNA: TGTGCCAGCTCACCAAGGAGGGGACAGGAGAATGAAGCTTTCTTT. Its protein product is CASSPRRGQENEAFF.

V and J are TRBV24-1 and TRBJ2-2; D not resolved. The CDR3 has 13 residues. CDR1 and CDR2 from the germline V gene are KGHDR and SFDVKD. V gave up 5 bases and J gave up 4 bases, with 7 bases separating them. DNA for the CDR3: TGTGCCACCAGTGTGGCTAGCACCGGGGAGCTGTTTTTT. Protein sequence: CATSVASTGELFF.

The genes are TRBV29-1 and TRBJ2-1; D remains ambiguous. The germline CDR1 and CDR2 sequences are SQVTM and ANQGSEA. Trimming pared 3 bases from V and 6 bases from J, leaving 9 bases between. The CDR3 runs to 12 residues. The CDR3 nucleotides are TGCAGCGTTGAGGGTCAGGCCAATGAGCAGTTCTTC. It encodes CSVEGQANEQFF.

The table lists this clone with a count of one. Germline and junction disagree at one end, which may indicate a read error. This chain joins TRBV5-4 and TRBJ1-1, with D unresolved. CDR1 SGHNT and CDR2 YYREEE come from the germline V gene (reference sequence). CDR3 length equals 14 residues. CDR3 bases: TGTGCCAGCAGCTTCCCGAGTATGAACACTAAAGCTTTCTTT. Translation: CASSFPSMNTKAFF.

The rearrangement joins TRBV30 to TRBJ1-1, with D perhaps TRBD1 (6 bases). Germline V lookup: CDR1 GTSNPN, CDR2 SVGIG (reference sequence). This CDR3 is built from 15 residues. Deletions cut 2 bases from V and 4 bases from J, with 17 bases between. CDR3 nucleotides: TGTGCCTGGAGTACCCTCAGGGGAGCAGCCACTGAAGCTTTCTTT. This gives the protein CAWSTLRGAATEAFF.

The rearrangement uses TRBV7-2 and TRBJ2-7, with 9 bases that match TRBD2. The CDR3 has 17 amino acids. The germline V gene has CDR1 SGHTA and CDR2 FQGNSA. V lost 2 bases, J lost 3 bases, and 11 bases stayed unmatched. The CDR3 bases are TGTGCCAGCAGCTTATACCGGACTAGCGCAGATAACTACGAGCAGTACTTC. This gives the protein CASSLYRTSADNYEQYF.

This clone is a singleton in its sample. V gene TRBV7-6 combines with J gene TRBJ2-7; unclear D gene. Trimming took 5 bases from V and 4 from J, leaving 15 bases between them. The CDR3 consists of 14 residues. Germline V lookup: CDR1 SGHVS, CDR2 FNYEAQ. CDR3 loop: CASSAADNLYEQYF. CDR3 DNA sequence: TGTGCCAGCAGCGCCGCCGACAACTTATACGAGCAGTACTTC. The full variable domain, completed using reference TRBV7-6 and TRBJ2-7, is GAGVSQSPRYKVTKRGQDVALRCDPISGHVSLYWYRQALGQGPEFLTYFNYEAQQDKSGLPNDRFSAERPEGSISTLTIQRTEQRDSAMYRCASSAADNLYEQYFGPGTRLTVT.

This sequence joins TRBV28 and TRBJ2-7; 8 positions match TRBD1. Trimming took 5 bases from V and 2 from J; bases not matched to a gene: 17. This CDR3 contains 18 residues. The V gene's germline CDR1 is MDHEN and CDR2 SYDVKM. CDR3 protein: CASSRLVYQGALTYEQYF. The CDR3 DNA reads TGTGCCAGCAGTCGACTCGTGTATCAGGGGGCGCTTACCTACGAGCAGTACTTC.